Each of the 29 T cell receptor beta chains below was sequenced from the same sample in a study of blood T cell repertoires in COVID-19. Generated by immunoSEQ multiplex PCR, the TCRdb table keeps only in-frame clones and is missing some. This table holds 150,000 to 200,000 clones, 88% found once. Source material: PBMCs or T cells enriched from blood (not recorded which). These receptors were taken from a woman aged 18-29 years who had recovered from COVID-19.

The chain has TRBV27 and TRBJ2-1; 9 bases line up with TRBD2. The CDR3 sequence is 16 residues long. The trim removed 4 bases at V and 3 bases at J, leaving 7 bases unmatched. Germline V CDR1 and CDR2: MNHEY, SMNVEV (reference sequence). CDR3 in DNA: TGTGCCAGCAGTTCAATAGCGGGGGCCCTCTACAATGAGCAGTTCTTC. This encodes CASSSIAGALYNEQFF.

The DNA of the CDR3 is TGCGCCAGCAGCGACAGGAGTGCTGAAGCTTTCTTT. It translates to CASSDRSAEAFF. The chain carries TRBV10-2 and TRBJ1-1, with D tentatively TRBD1 (6 bases). Deletions cut 6 bases from V and 6 bases from J, with 11 bases between. Germline lookup yields CDR1 WSHSY and CDR2 SAAADI. The CDR3 extends over 12 amino acids.

J is TRBJ1-2 and V is TRBV29-1; no definite D call. Germline lookup yields CDR1 SQVTM and CDR2 ANQGSEA. The CDR3 totals 11 residues. The germline V and J ends were trimmed by 2 bases and 6 bases, with 7 bases remaining between them. CDR3 nucleotides: TGCAGCGTTGAATCAGCGGATGGCTACACCTTC. Translating gives CSVESADGYTF. The variable domain in full, completed from reference TRBV29-1 and TRBJ1-2, reads SAVISQKPSRDICQRGTSLTIQCQVDSQVTMMFWYRQQPGQSLTLIATANQGSEATYESGFVIDKFPISRPNLTFSTLTVSNMSPEDSSIYLCSVESADGYTFGSGTRLTVV.

The chain uses TRBV6-2 or TRBV6-3 and TRBJ1-5; D is perhaps TRBD1 (5 bases). CDR3 length equals 16 residues. Germline CDR1 MNHEY, CDR2 SVGEGT. Between the trimmed V and J ends, which lost 2 bases and 7 bases, there was a span of 18 bases. The CDR3 protein is CASSYRGYQGWQPQHF. CDR3 DNA: TGTGCCAGCAGTTACCGTGGATATCAGGGCTGGCAGCCCCAGCATTTT.

This clone was recorded only once. This chain links TRBV27 with TRBJ1-6; 9 nucleotides match TRBD1. The germline V gene has CDR1 MNHEY and CDR2 SMNVEV (reference sequence). The CDR3 covers 15 residues. V lost 4 bases, J lost 11 bases, and 9 bases stayed unmatched. As DNA, the CDR3 is TGTGCCAGCAGTTCGCTTGACAGGGGGATGACACCCCTCCACTTT. Its protein is CASSSLDRGMTPLHF.

This clone has a single count. Here the CDR3 DNA reads TGTGCCAGCAGTTACCAGGGAGGTACGCAGTATTTT. It yields the protein CASSYQGGTQYF. The chain joins TRBV6-5 to TRBJ2-3; D perhaps matches TRBD2 (6 bases). Between the trimmed V and J ends, which lost 2 bases and 8 bases, there was a span of 8 bases. The germline gives CDR1 MNHEY, CDR2 SVGAGI. The CDR3 covers 12 residues.

The genes are TRBV5-4 and TRBJ2-3, with TRBD2 as a possible D gene (6 bases). Germline V CDR1 and CDR2: SGHNT, YYREEE (reference sequence). Trimming removed 1 base at V and 6 bases at J, with 18 bases between. This CDR3 is 16 amino acids long. The chain's CDR3 is CASSLSPGALPDTQYF. In DNA form, the CDR3 reads TGTGCCAGCAGCTTGAGCCCGGGAGCGCTCCCGGATACGCAGTATTTT.

The chain is built from TRBV3-1 (or the pseudogene TRBV3-2) and TRBJ2-3; perhaps TRBD2 as D (5 bases). Germline loops: CDR1 LGHDT, CDR2 YNNKEL (reference sequence). The CDR3 length is 16 residues. V lost 0 bases and J lost 5, with 15 bases in between. This CDR3 reads CASSQDLLAIRDTQYF. The DNA of the CDR3 is TGTGCCAGCAGCCAAGACCTCCTAGCTATTCGAGATACGCAGTATTTT.

Of note for this clone: At one of its ends the junction is not consistent with the germline gene, which may arise from a read error. This chain connects TRBV10-3 to TRBJ2-3; D may be TRBD2 (6 bases). This CDR3 region has 14 residues. Germline V gives CDR1 ENHRY, CDR2 SYGVKD. DNA of the CDR3: TGTGCCACCAGTGCGCGGGGTAGCACAGATACGCAGTATTTT. It is translated as CATSARGSTDTQYF.

The V gene is TRBV19, the J gene TRBJ2-7; D perhaps matches TRBD1 (5 bases). The CDR3 length is 15 residues. V lost 3 bases and J 2 bases, leaving 14 bases between the germline ends. Germline lookup yields CDR1 LNHDA and CDR2 SQIVND (reference sequence). The CDR3: CASSMSGIVTYEQYF. The CDR3 DNA reads TGTGCCAGTAGTATGTCAGGGATAGTAACCTACGAGCAGTACTTC.

This clone was observed once. This chain uses TRBV15 with TRBJ2-2; D may be TRBD2 (6 bases). This CDR3 contains 15 residues. CDR1 and CDR2 from the germline V gene are LNHNV and YYDKDF (reference sequence). V lost 8 bases to trimming and J lost 7 bases, with 20 bases between them. For the CDR3, the DNA is TGTGCCACCGGAGGGGCGGGATTTGTTGGCGGGGAGCTGTTTTTT. This codes for CATGGAGFVGGELFF.

The rearrangement links TRBV4-1 to TRBJ1-2, with D perhaps TRBD1 (6 bases). Trimming pared 1 base from V and 4 bases from J, leaving 22 bases between. The CDR3 consists of 18 residues. Germline V lookup: CDR1 MGHRA, CDR2 YSYEKL. In DNA form, the CDR3 reads TGCGCCAGCAGCCAAGTAGGATCGGACAGACACCTAAGCTATGGCTACACCTTC. Translated, it gives CASSQVGSDRHLSYGYTF.

The sample holds a few counts of this clone. The gene calls are TRBV2 and TRBJ2-7; D gene uncertain. This CDR3 is 13 amino acids long. Trimming stripped 7 bases from V and 0 bases from J, with 10 bases between. Germline CDR1 reads SNHLY; CDR2 reads FYNNEI. The CDR3: CASIETLSYEQYF. CDR3 coding DNA: TGTGCCAGCATCGAGACACTCTCCTACGAGCAGTACTTC.

A remark on this clone: The sample carries other DNA sequences with the same CDR3. The chain is built from TRBV11-2 and TRBJ1-4, with D perhaps matching TRBD1 (6 bases). The CDR3 consists of 15 residues. The V end was cut by 0 bases, the J end by 1 base, with 6 bases between. Germline V CDR1 and CDR2: SGHAT, FQNNGV. CDR3 in DNA: TGTGCCAGCAGCTTAGACAGGGGAACTAATGAAAAACTGTTTTTT. Amino acids: CASSLDRGTNEKLFF.

This chain joins TRBV19 and TRBJ2-5; 9 nucleotides line up with TRBD1. CDR3 length: 14 amino acids. Germline V gives CDR1 LNHDA, CDR2 SQIVND (reference sequence). V shed 5 bases and J 4 bases; nucleotides not matched to a gene: 5. CDR3 in amino acids: CASSFGTGLETQYF. The CDR3 region has the DNA TGTGCCAGTAGTTTTGGGACAGGGTTAGAGACCCAGTACTTC.

This sequence joins TRBV6-1 and TRBJ2-3; weak D call: TRBD1 (5 bases). Germline CDR1 reads MNHNS; CDR2 reads SASEGT. CDR3 length equals 16 residues. The germline V and J ends were trimmed by 3 bases and 6 bases, with 19 bases remaining between them. The CDR3 nucleotides read TGTGCCAGCAGTGATAGGGGTCTGATCTTAAGTGATACGCAGTATTTT. This translates into CASSDRGLILSDTQYF.

The chain has TRBV24-1 and TRBJ2-3; D possibly corresponds to TRBD2 (7 bases). The length of the CDR3 is 17 residues. Trimming removed 2 bases from V and 6 bases from J, with 20 bases in between. Germline V lookup: CDR1 KGHDR, CDR2 SFDVKD. CDR3 nucleotide sequence: TGTGCCACCAGTGATTCCGGGGGGCAGGGGAAGTGGGATACGCAGTATTTT. It yields the protein CATSDSGGQGKWDTQYF.

The V and J genes are TRBV9 and TRBJ1-2; TRBD1 aligns across 9 bases. This CDR3 spans 13 amino acids. V shed 5 bases and J 10 bases; nucleotides not matched to a gene: 9. Per the germline V gene, CDR1 is SGDLS and CDR2 is YYNGEE. The CDR3 sequence is CASSAGTGSDYTF. The CDR3 nucleotides are TGTGCCAGCAGTGCCGGGACAGGGTCGGACTACACCTTC.

The gene calls are TRBV6-2 or TRBV6-3 and TRBJ1-6, with TRBD1 matching 7 bases. V shed 2 bases, J shed 4 bases, and the junction held 11 bases outside the gene matches. Germline V gene sequence: CDR1 MNHEY, CDR2 SVGEGT. The CDR3 consists of 18 residues. The CDR3 DNA reads TGTGCCAGCAGTTACCGCGGGACAGCTCGATCGTATAATTCACCCCTCCACTTT. Residues: CASSYRGTARSYNSPLHF.

CDR3 region: CASSREDKGNQPQHF. In DNA, the CDR3 is TGCGCCAGCAGTCGAGAGGATAAGGGCAATCAGCCCCAGCATTTT. This chain joins TRBV23-1 and TRBJ1-5, with D hard to call. TRBV23-1 is assigned to the ORF class and has an uncertain function. The CDR3 sequence is 15 residues long. Trimming stripped 4 bases from V and 2 bases from J, with 12 bases between.

The J gene is TRBJ1-3, the V gene TRBV28; D may be TRBD1 (5 bases). Trimming removed 5 bases from V and 4 bases from J, with 18 bases in between. This CDR3 contains 16 residues. Germline CDR1 MDHEN, CDR2 SYDVKM. CDR3 nucleotides: TGTGCCAGCAGTCCGGCCGGGACTACCTCCGGAAACACCATATATTTT. It specifies CASSPAGTTSGNTIYF.

The chain couples TRBV28 to TRBJ2-5; 12 bases fit TRBD1. CDR3 length equals 15 residues. Trimming at V came to 6 bases and at J to 4 bases, leaving 6 bases not matched to a gene. Looked up from germline, CDR1 is MDHEN and CDR2 is SYDVKM. The CDR3 coding sequence is TGTGCCAGCAGCTCCGGGACAGGGGGCCCAGAGACCCAGTACTTC. This gives the protein CASSSGTGGPETQYF.

CDR3 bases: TGTGCCAGCAGCCAATATCATCCGGACAGGGGGCGTCCAGATACGCAGTATTTT. The encoded protein is CASSQYHPDRGRPDTQYF. The V gene is TRBV3-1 (or the pseudogene TRBV3-2), the J gene TRBJ2-3, with 11 bases that match TRBD1. Per the germline V gene, CDR1 is LGHDT and CDR2 is YNNKEL (reference sequence). The J segment lost 4 bases and the V segment lost 2 bases, leaving 11 bases of the junction unmatched. This CDR3 has 18 amino acids.

The CDR3 is CASSLNDRDDSPLHF. As DNA, the CDR3 is TGTGCCAGCAGCCTCAACGACAGGGATGATTCACCCCTCCACTTT. The chain couples TRBV11-1 to TRBJ1-6; 7 nucleotides align to TRBD1. V shed 5 bases and J 8 bases; nucleotides not matched to a gene: 9. Germline V gives CDR1 SGHAT, CDR2 FQDESV (reference sequence). The CDR3 consists of 15 residues.

V is TRBV7-8 and J is TRBJ1-5, with 8 bases aligning to TRBD1. J gave up 5 bases and V 2 bases, and 26 bases lay outside the gene matches. The CDR3 runs 22 residues. Germline lookup yields CDR1 SGHVS and CDR2 FQNEAQ. Written as DNA, the CDR3 is TGTGCCAGCAGCTTAAAGCAGAGCGTCGGACTGGCAGGGGGCCGTTTCGATCAGCCCCAGCATTTT. The encoded protein is CASSLKQSVGLAGGRFDQPQHF.

The CDR3 DNA is TGTGCCACCAGTGGACGGGACAATCTGGACTTTAGGGAGCAGTTCTTC. Translation: CATSGRDNLDFREQFF. V gene TRBV24-1 combines with J gene TRBJ2-1, with D maybe TRBD1 (6 bases). Germline CDR1 reads KGHDR; CDR2 reads SFDVKD. This CDR3 region has 16 residues. V lost 5 bases and J lost 10, with 23 bases in between.

This chain's CDR3 is CASSKGQVTNGYTF. The CDR3, as DNA: TGTGCCAGTAGTAAGGGACAGGTAACGAATGGCTACACCTTC. The rearrangement links TRBV19 to TRBJ1-2; 8 bases fit TRBD1. CDR1 and CDR2 from the germline V gene are LNHDA and SQIVND (reference sequence). V shed 4 bases and J 6 bases; nucleotides not matched to a gene: 7. The CDR3 loop spans 14 amino acids.

CDR3 nucleotide sequence: TGTGCCAGTAGTGACAGGGGAACTGAAGCTTTCTTT. This sequence encodes CASSDRGTEAFF. The chain is built from TRBV19 and TRBJ1-1, with 8 nucleotides matching TRBD1. Looked up from germline, CDR1 is LNHDA and CDR2 is SQIVND (reference sequence). V shed 5 bases and J 5 bases; nucleotides not matched to a gene: 1. This CDR3 has 12 residues. Together with reference TRBV19 and TRBJ1-1, the CDR3 gives the full variable domain: DGGITQSPKYLFRKEGQNVTLSCEQNLNHDAMYWYRQDPGQGLRLIYYSQIVNDFQKGDIAEGYSVSREKKESFPLTVTSAQKNPTAFYLCASSDRGTEAFFGQGTRLTVV.

V gene TRBV10-3 combines with J gene TRBJ1-1; TRBD1 aligns across 10 bases. This CDR3 has 17 residues. Trimming at V came to 4 bases and at J to 3 bases, leaving 11 bases not matched to a gene. Per the germline V gene, CDR1 is ENHRY and CDR2 is SYGVKD. This CDR3 reads CAISVRQGAIEHTEAFF. Written as DNA, the CDR3 is TGTGCCATCAGTGTAAGACAGGGGGCTATTGAGCACACTGAAGCTTTCTTT.